The rows below give T cell receptor beta chains drawn from one sample of a study of CD8 T cells in ankylosing spondylitis. TCRdb re-called the 5' RACE reads through MiXCR, storing one row per CDR3 protein. Here the sample spans some 140,000 distinct CDR3 sequences, about a sixth being singletons. Sequencing was carried out using blood, either unsorted or a sorted T cell fraction (not recorded which). These receptors were obtained from a male donor with ankylosing spondylitis. Each CDR3 is given with its conserved first and last residue. The D gene is left open where the match is weak. Clone size is stated in some rows and not others, as once, few, many or a class when expanded.

CDR3 DNA	CDR3 protein	D gene	clone size	V gene	J gene
TGTGCCAGCAGCCCTACTAGCGTCCAAAGCTCCTACAATGAGCAGTTCTTC	CASSPTSVQSSYNEQFF	TRBD2	few	TRBV7-6	TRBJ2-1
TGTGCCAGCAGCGTAGGTCTAGCGGGTACCTACGAGCAGTACTTC	CASSVGLAGTYEQYF	TRBD2	once	TRBV9	TRBJ2-7
TGCAGCGCTGCCGCAGGCCTTACCTACGAGCAGTACTTC	CSAAAGLTYEQYF	.	few	TRBV29-1	TRBJ2-7
TGTGCCAGCAGCTTGGGCAGGGGAGACTACGAGCAGTACTTC	CASSLGRGDYEQYF	.	few	TRBV5-6	TRBJ2-7
TGTGCCAGCAGCCAAGGGACTAGCGGTGGGGATACGCAGTATTTT	CASSQGTSGGDTQYF	TRBD2	.	TRBV7-6	TRBJ2-3
TGTGCCAGCAGCCCGAGACTAGCGGGATCGGGTGAGCAGTACTTC	CASSPRLAGSGEQYF	TRBD2	few	TRBV9	TRBJ2-7
TGTGCCAGCAGCTTCAGCGGGAGTAGGTACAATGAGCAGTTCTTC	CASSFSGSRYNEQFF	TRBD2	.	TRBV7-9	TRBJ2-1
TGTGCCAGCCGACCCCCAGGAGGCAATCAGCCCCAGCATTTT	CASRPPGGNQPQHF	.	.	TRBV5-8	TRBJ1-5
TGTGCCAGCAGCCAGGACCCGGGCCTCCTTCCGGCCTTC	CASSQDPGLLPAF	.	few	TRBV14	TRBJ2-1
TGTGCCAGCAGTCCTACTAGCGGGAGATACCAAGAGACCCAGTACTTC	CASSPTSGRYQETQYF	TRBD2	many	TRBV7-9	TRBJ2-5
TGCGCCAGCAGCCAAGAGACTAGTATTGACACCGGGGAGCTGTTTTTT	CASSQETSIDTGELFF	.	.	TRBV4-1	TRBJ2-2
TGTGCCAGCAGTTCAGGGGTTGGCTACACCTTC	CASSSGVGYTF	.	.	TRBV12-3/TRBV12-4	TRBJ1-2
TGTGCCAGCAGCCCCAGCTGGGACTCAAACACCGGGGAGCTGTTTTTT	CASSPSWDSNTGELFF	.	few	TRBV7-8	TRBJ2-2
TGTGCCAGCAGCTTAGCTAGGGGGCGACTCACTGAAGCTTTCTTT	CASSLARGRLTEAFF	TRBD1	.	TRBV7-8	TRBJ1-1
TGTACCAGCAGTTTATGGGCGAGGGGCTTCAGCACAGATACGCAGTATTTT	CTSSLWARGFSTDTQYF	.	.	TRBV27	TRBJ2-3
TGTGCCAGCAGCCCCACAGGGGGGTTGATCTACAATGAGCAGTTCTTC	CASSPTGGLIYNEQFF	TRBD1	.	TRBV12-3/TRBV12-4	TRBJ2-1
TGCAGCGTCCTGAGCGGGAGGGGAAACAATGAGCAGTTCTTC	CSVLSGRGNNEQFF	TRBD2	many	TRBV29-1	TRBJ2-1
TGTGCCAGCAGCGTGGGACAGGGGGAAGCGGAATACTATGGCTACACCTTC	CASSVGQGEAEYYGYTF	TRBD1	few	TRBV7-9	TRBJ1-2
TGTGCCAGCAGCTTAGTAGCGGGAGGGCCAGATACGCAGTATTTT	CASSLVAGGPDTQYF	TRBD2	.	TRBV7-8	TRBJ2-3
TGTGCCAGCAGACCCGGGACGTTCGCGAACACCGGGGAGCTGTTTTTT	CASRPGTFANTGELFF	.	many	TRBV28	TRBJ2-2
TGTGCCAGCAAGGGGGACCGATCCTACGAGCAGTACTTC	CASKGDRSYEQYF	.	.	TRBV2	TRBJ2-7
TGTGCCAGCAGTTGGGGGACTAGCGGGACCCAAGAGACCCAGTACTTC	CASSWGTSGTQETQYF	TRBD2	.	TRBV27	TRBJ2-5
TGTGCCAGCAGCTTGCGGCTAGAGGCGGACAATGAGCAGTTCTTC	CASSLRLEADNEQFF	.	few	TRBV5-6	TRBJ2-1
TGTGCCAGCAGTTCCCCTTTAAGTGAGCAGTTCTTC	CASSSPLSEQFF	.	.	TRBV27	TRBJ2-1
TGTGCCAGCAGCGTAGGTTTCGCGGGAGTCCCAAATGAGCAGTTCTTC	CASSVGFAGVPNEQFF	TRBD2	.	TRBV9	TRBJ2-1
TGTGCCAGCAGTTCAGGGACAGGAGGCTTCTACGAGCAGTACTTC	CASSSGTGGFYEQYF	TRBD1	few	TRBV27	TRBJ2-7
TGTGCCAGCAGTGTCGGTGCGGGAGGGAGCTACGAGCAGTACTTC	CASSVGAGGSYEQYF	TRBD2	.	TRBV14	TRBJ2-7
TGTGCCAGCAGCTTAGTGGGTAGAGAGACCCAGTACTTC	CASSLVGRETQYF	.	few	TRBV7-9	TRBJ2-5
TGTGCCAGCAGCCCGACGAGAGGCCCTCTGGGGGAGCTGTTTTTT	CASSPTRGPLGELFF	.	few	TRBV4-2	TRBJ2-2
TGTGCCAGCAGCTTAGGGGCAGGCCTGGAAAACACCATATATTTT	CASSLGAGLENTIYF	.	few	TRBV7-9	TRBJ1-3
TGTGCCAGCAGTTACCCAGACTACGAGCAGTACTTC	CASSYPDYEQYF	.	.	TRBV6-2/TRBV6-3	TRBJ2-7
TGTGCCAGCAGCCGCACCGGGACAGGGACTTCACCCCTCCACTTT	CASSRTGTGTSPLHF	TRBD1	.	TRBV3-1	TRBJ1-6
TGCAGCGTTGCGGACTACGAGCAGTACTTC	CSVADYEQYF	.	many	TRBV29-1	TRBJ2-7
TGTGCCAGCAGCTTGACGGGATGGGGTAGTGAGCAGTTCTTC	CASSLTGWGSEQFF	.	.	TRBV7-3	TRBJ2-1
TGTGCCAGCAGTACCAAGGATGAGCAGTTCTTC	CASSTKDEQFF	.	few	TRBV6-5	TRBJ2-1
TGTGCCAGCAGTTACACGACTAGCTTTCAGTTCTTC	CASSYTTSFQFF	TRBD2	few	TRBV6-6	TRBJ2-1
TGTGCCAGCAGCCAAGATCCTAGTAACGAGCAGTACTTC	CASSQDPSNEQYF	.	few	TRBV3-1	TRBJ2-7
TGCGCCAGCAGCCATGGGACAGGTTCGAGCTCCTACGAGCAGTACTTC	CASSHGTGSSSYEQYF	TRBD1	.	TRBV4-3	TRBJ2-7
TGTGCCAGCAGCCCCCGGTCAGGGATCCATCTCTACGAGCAGTACTTC	CASSPRSGIHLYEQYF	.	.	TRBV7-9	TRBJ2-7
TGTGCCAGCAGCCCCAAATGGGGCAGCGGGAGCTCCTACAATGAGCAGTTCTTC	CASSPKWGSGSSYNEQFF	TRBD2	few	TRBV11-2	TRBJ2-1
TGTGCCAGCAGCGTAGCGGGAACCACAGATACGCAGTATTTT	CASSVAGTTDTQYF	.	.	TRBV9	TRBJ2-3
TGTGCCAGTAGTATCAGGGCAGGCTACGAGCAGTACTTC	CASSIRAGYEQYF	.	few	TRBV19	TRBJ2-7
TGCGCCAGCAGTGACTCCCTCATTCCCTATGGCTACACCTTC	CASSDSLIPYGYTF	.	many	TRBV10-1	TRBJ1-2
TGTGCCAGCAGCGCTACTGGGGAGCTGTTTTTT	CASSATGELFF	.	.	TRBV7-6	TRBJ2-2
TGTGCCAGCAGTTCCATCGCCGGGACTAGTGACACCGGGGAGCTGTTTTTT	CASSSIAGTSDTGELFF	TRBD2	.	TRBV7-7	TRBJ2-2
TGTGCCAGCAGTTTACCCCGGCAGGCAGTTGGTGGGGCCAACGTCCTGACTTTC	CASSLPRQAVGGANVLTF	.	.	TRBV28	TRBJ2-6
TGTGCCAGCAGCTTAGAACCGTCCGGCCTGACTGAAGCTTTCTTT	CASSLEPSGLTEAFF	.	few	TRBV7-9	TRBJ1-1
TGTGCCAGCAGACGACAGGGGGCTCTAGAGACCCAGTACTTC	CASRRQGALETQYF	TRBD1	few	TRBV13	TRBJ2-5
TGCAGCGCCCTAATAGCGGGAGTCTCCTACGAGCAGTACTTC	CSALIAGVSYEQYF	TRBD2	many	TRBV29-1	TRBJ2-7
TGTGCCAGCAGTGGGACAGAACCGGGACTAGCCTACGAGCAGTACTTC	CASSGTEPGLAYEQYF	.	.	TRBV12-3/TRBV12-4	TRBJ2-7
TGCAGCGTTGAGGAGGCCGGTGGAGGCTACACCTTC	CSVEEAGGGYTF	.	few	TRBV29-1	TRBJ1-2
TGCGCCAGCAGCCAAGAAGGACAGGGGCTGTCCTCCTACGAGCAGTACTTC	CASSQEGQGLSSYEQYF	TRBD1	.	TRBV4-1	TRBJ2-7
TGTGCCAGCAGTTTAGGTTCCCAGTACGCAAAAGCTTTCTTT	CASSLGSQYAKAFF	.	few	TRBV12-3/TRBV12-4	TRBJ1-1
TGTGCCAGCAGTTCGAGACAGGGGGCTGGGGCCAACGTCCTGACTTTC	CASSSRQGAGANVLTF	TRBD1	.	TRBV12-3/TRBV12-4	TRBJ2-6
TGTGCCAGCAGCTTACGCGGGAGGGCAGATACGCAGTATTTT	CASSLRGRADTQYF	TRBD2	few	TRBV7-9	TRBJ2-3